These 5 T cell receptor beta chains originate from one sample sequenced in a study of radiation and T cells in renal cell carcinoma. Using immunoSEQ multiplex PCR, the repertoire was profiled, and TCRdb retains in-frame clones only, with some absent. The sample lists some 26,000 clones; 65% to 85% were seen once. Time point given: blood 2 weeks post-SBRT. Treatment reported: 15 Gy SBRT to primary tumor, nephrectomy 4 weeks later. The specimen comprised blood, sampled from a patient whose treatment included radiotherapy and nephrectomy. The receptors were gathered from a man aged 55 to 70 with renal cell carcinoma.

CDR3 sequence reads: CASSIRLAGGSTDTQYF. The CDR3 nucleotides read TGTGCCAGCAGCATTCGGCTAGCGGGAGGAAGCACAGATACGCAGTATTTT. This chain joins TRBV5-6 and TRBJ2-3, with 11 bases matching TRBD2. The CDR3 loop spans 17 amino acids. Germline CDR1 is SGHDT and CDR2 is YYEEEE. With 4 bases clipped from V and 0 bases from J, the junction kept 7 bases outside the gene matches.

As concerns this clone: The DNA is omitted, as the CDR3 cannot be located on it reliably, and the CDR3 follows TCRdb's listing. The CDR3 is CAASPAQYFVGAANVLTF. The chain recombines TRBV19 with TRBJ2-6; the table's D call, TRBD2, was not checked against the DNA. CDR1 and CDR2 from the germline V gene are LNHDA and SQIVND (reference sequence). The CDR3 sequence runs 18 residues, both termini included.

The V call is TRBV29-1, the J call TRBJ1-2; D is unclear. Germline V gene data show CDR1 as SQVTM and CDR2 as ANQGSEA. The CDR3 runs 12 residues. Trimming left V 5 bases short and J 2 bases short, with 9 bases between. The CDR3 DNA sequence: TGCAGCGTTACCGGACTAAACTATGGCTACACCTTC. Translating it yields CSVTGLNYGYTF.

The J gene is TRBJ2-7, the V gene TRBV6-1; 7 bases are shared with TRBD1. V gave up 8 bases and J gave up 5 bases; unmatched junction bases: 12. There are 14 residues in the CDR3. CDR1 MNHNS and CDR2 SASEGT come from the germline V gene. For the CDR3, the DNA is TGTGCCAGCGGTAACAGGGGAACACTCCACGAGCAGTACTTC. Translated, it gives CASGNRGTLHEQYF.

This sequence joins TRBV10-2 and TRBJ2-7; 10 bases line up with TRBD2. V was pared by 7 bases and J by 5 bases, with 14 bases of the junction left unmatched. This CDR3 has 16 amino acids. Germline loops: CDR1 WSHSY, CDR2 SAAADI. CDR3 protein: CASTHGGASGSNEQYF. The CDR3 nucleotides read TGCGCCAGCACCCACGGGGGGGCTAGCGGGAGTAACGAGCAGTACTTC.